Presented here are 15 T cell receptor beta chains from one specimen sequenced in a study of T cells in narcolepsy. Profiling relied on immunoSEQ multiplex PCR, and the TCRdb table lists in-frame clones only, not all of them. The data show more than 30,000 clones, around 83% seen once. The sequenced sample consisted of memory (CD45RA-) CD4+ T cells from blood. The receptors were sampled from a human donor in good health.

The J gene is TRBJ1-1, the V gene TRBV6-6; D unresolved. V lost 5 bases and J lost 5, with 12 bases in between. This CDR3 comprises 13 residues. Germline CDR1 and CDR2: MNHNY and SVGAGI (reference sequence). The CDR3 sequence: CASSRGPGTEAFF. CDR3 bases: TGTGCCAGCAGTCGAGGACCCGGGACTGAAGCTTTCTTT.

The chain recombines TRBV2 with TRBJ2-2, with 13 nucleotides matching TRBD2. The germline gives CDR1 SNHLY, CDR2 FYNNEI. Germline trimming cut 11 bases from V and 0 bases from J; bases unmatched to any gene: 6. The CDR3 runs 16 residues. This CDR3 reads CAVRGTSGANTGELFF. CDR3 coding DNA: TGTGCCGTACGAGGGACTAGCGGGGCGAACACCGGGGAGCTGTTTTTT.

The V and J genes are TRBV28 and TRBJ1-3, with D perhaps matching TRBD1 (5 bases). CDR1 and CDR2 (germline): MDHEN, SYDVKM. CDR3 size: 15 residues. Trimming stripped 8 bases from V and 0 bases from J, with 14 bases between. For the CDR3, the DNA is TGTGCCAGCCACCGAGGGGCCTACTCTGGAAACACCATATATTTT. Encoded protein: CASHRGAYSGNTIYF.

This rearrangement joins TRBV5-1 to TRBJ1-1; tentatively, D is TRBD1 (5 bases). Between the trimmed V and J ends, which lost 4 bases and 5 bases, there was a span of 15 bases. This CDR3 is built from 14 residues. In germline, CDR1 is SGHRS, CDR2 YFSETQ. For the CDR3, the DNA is TGCGCCAGCAGCGAAGACAGTAGGTGGACTGAAGCTTTCTTT. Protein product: CASSEDSRWTEAFF.

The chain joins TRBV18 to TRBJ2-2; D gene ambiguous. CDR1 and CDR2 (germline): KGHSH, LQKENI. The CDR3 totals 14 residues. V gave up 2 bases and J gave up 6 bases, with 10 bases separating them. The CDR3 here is CASSPFQGSGELFF. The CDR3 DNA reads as TGTGCCAGCTCACCATTTCAAGGATCCGGGGAGCTGTTTTTT.

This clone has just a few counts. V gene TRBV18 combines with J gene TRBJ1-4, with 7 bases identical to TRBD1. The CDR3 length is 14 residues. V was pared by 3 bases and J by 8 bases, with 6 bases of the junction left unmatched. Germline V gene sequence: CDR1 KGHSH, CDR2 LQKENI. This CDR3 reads CASSPRGPEEKLFF. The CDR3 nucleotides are TGTGCCAGCTCACCGAGGGGGCCGGAAGAAAAACTGTTTTTT.

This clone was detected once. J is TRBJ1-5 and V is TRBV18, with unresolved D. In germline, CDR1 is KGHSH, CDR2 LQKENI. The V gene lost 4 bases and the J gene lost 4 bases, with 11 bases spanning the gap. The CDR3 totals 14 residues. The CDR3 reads CASSLGRANQPQHF. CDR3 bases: TGTGCCAGCTCACTTGGAAGGGCTAATCAGCCCCAGCATTTT. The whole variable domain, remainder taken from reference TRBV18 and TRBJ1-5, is NAGVMQNPRHLVRRRGQEARLRCSPMKGHSHVYWYRQLPEEGLKFMVYLQKENIIDESGMPKERFSAEFPKEGPSILRIQQVVRGDSAAYFCASSLGRANQPQHFGDGTRLSIL.

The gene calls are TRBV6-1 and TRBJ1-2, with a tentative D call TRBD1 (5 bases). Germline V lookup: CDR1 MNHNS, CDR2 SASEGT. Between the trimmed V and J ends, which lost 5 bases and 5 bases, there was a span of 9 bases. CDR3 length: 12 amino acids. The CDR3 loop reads CASSRQKYGYTF. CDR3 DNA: TGTGCCAGCAGTAGACAGAAATATGGCTACACCTTC.

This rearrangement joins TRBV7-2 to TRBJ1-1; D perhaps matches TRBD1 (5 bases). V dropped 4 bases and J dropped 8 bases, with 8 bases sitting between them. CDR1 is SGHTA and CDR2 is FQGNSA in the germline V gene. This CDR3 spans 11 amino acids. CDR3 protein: CASSSDREAFF. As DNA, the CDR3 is TGTGCCAGCAGCTCCGACAGAGAAGCTTTCTTT.

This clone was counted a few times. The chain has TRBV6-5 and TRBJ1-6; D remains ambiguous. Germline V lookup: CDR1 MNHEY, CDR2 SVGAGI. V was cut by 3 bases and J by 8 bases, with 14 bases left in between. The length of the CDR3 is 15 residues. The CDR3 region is CASSYMPFGDSPLHF. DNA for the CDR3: TGTGCCAGCAGTTATATGCCGTTTGGTGATTCACCCCTCCACTTT.

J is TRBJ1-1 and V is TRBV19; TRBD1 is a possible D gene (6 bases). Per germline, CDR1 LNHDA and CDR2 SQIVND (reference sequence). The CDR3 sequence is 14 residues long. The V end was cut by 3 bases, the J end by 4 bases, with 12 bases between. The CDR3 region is CASSILDSRTEAFF. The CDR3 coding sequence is TGTGCCAGTAGTATCTTGGACAGCCGCACTGAAGCTTTCTTT.

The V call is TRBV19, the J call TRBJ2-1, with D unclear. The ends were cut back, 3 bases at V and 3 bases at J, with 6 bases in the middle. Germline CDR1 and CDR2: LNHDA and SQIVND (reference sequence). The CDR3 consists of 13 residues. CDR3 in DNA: TGTGCCAGTAGTATTGGGAACTACAATGAGCAGTTCTTC. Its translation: CASSIGNYNEQFF. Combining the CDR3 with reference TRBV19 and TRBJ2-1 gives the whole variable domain DGGITQSPKYLFRKEGQNVTLSCEQNLNHDAMYWYRQDPGQGLRLIYYSQIVNDFQKGDIAEGYSVSREKKESFPLTVTSAQKNPTAFYLCASSIGNYNEQFFGPGTRLTVL.

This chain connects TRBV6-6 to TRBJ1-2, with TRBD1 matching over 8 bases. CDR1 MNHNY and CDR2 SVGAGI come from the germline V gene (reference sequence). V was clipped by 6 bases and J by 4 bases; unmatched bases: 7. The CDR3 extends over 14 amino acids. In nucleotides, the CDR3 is TGTGCCAGCAGCCCAGGGGGCGCATCCTATGGCTACACCTTC. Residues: CASSPGGASYGYTF.

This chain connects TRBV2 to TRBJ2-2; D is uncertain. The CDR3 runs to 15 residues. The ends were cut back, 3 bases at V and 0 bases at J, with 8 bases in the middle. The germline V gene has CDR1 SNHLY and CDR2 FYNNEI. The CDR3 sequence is CASSETTSNTGELFF. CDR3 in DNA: TGTGCCAGCAGTGAGACGACTTCGAACACCGGGGAGCTGTTTTTT.

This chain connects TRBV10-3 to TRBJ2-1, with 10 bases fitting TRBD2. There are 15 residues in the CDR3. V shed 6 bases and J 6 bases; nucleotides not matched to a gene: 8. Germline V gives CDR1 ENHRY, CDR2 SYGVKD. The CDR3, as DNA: TGTGCCATCAGGGAAGCGGGGGGGCCGAGCAATGAGCAGTTCTTC. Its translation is CAIREAGGPSNEQFF.